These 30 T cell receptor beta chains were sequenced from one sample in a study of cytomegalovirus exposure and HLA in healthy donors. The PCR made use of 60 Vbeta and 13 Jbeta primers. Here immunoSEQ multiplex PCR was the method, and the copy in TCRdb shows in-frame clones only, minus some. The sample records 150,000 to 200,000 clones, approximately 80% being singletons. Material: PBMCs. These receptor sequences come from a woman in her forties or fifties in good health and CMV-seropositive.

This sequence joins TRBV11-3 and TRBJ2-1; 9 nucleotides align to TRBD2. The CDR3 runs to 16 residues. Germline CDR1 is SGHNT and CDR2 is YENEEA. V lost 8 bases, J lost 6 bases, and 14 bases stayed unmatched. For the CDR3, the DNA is TGTGCCAGCGGTGGAGCGGGGGGCCTGCGTTTCAATGAGCAGTTCTTC. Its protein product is CASGGAGGLRFNEQFF. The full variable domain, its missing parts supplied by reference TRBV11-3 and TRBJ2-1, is EAGVVQSPRYKIIEKKQPVAFWCNPISGHNTLYWYLQNLGQGPELLIRYENEEAVDDSQLPKDRFSAERLKGVDSTLKIQPAELGDSAVYLCASGGAGGLRFNEQFFGPGTRLTVL.

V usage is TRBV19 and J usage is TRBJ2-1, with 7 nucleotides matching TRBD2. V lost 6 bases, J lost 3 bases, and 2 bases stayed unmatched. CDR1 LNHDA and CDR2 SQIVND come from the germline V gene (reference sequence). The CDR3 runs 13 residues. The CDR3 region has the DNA TGTGCCAGTAGCAAGCGGGGCTACAATGAGCAGTTCTTC. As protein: CASSKRGYNEQFF.

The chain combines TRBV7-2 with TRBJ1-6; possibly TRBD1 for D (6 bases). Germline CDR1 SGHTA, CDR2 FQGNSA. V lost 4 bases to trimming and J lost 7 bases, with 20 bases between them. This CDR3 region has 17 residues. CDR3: CASSSRSLLQGNSPLHF. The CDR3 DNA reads TGTGCCAGCAGCTCAAGGTCCCTCCTGCAGGGGAATTCACCCCTCCACTTT. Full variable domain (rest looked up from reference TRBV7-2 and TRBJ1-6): GAGVSQSPSNKVTEKGKDVELRCDPISGHTALYWYRQSLGQGLEFLIYFQGNSAPDKSGLPSDRFSAERTGGSVSTLTIQRTQQEDSAVYLCASSSRSLLQGNSPLHFGNGTRLTVT.

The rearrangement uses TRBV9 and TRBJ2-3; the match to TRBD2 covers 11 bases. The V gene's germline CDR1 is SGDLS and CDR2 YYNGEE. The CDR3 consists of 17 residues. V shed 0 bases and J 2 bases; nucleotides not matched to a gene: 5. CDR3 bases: TGTGCCAGCAGCGTAGGGACTAGCGGGTCCCTCACAGATACGCAGTATTTT. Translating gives CASSVGTSGSLTDTQYF. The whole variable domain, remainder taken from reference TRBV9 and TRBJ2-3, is DSGVTQTPKHLITATGQRVTLRCSPRSGDLSVYWYQQSLDQGLQFLIQYYNGEERAKGNILERFSAQQFPDLHSELNLSSLELGDSALYFCASSVGTSGSLTDTQYFGPGTRLTVL.

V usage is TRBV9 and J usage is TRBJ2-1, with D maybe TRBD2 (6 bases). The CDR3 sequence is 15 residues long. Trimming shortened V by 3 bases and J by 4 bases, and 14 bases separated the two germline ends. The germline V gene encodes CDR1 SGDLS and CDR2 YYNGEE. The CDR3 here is CASSDGSPTYNEQFF. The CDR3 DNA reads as TGTGCCAGCAGCGACGGGAGCCCCACTTACAATGAGCAGTTCTTC.

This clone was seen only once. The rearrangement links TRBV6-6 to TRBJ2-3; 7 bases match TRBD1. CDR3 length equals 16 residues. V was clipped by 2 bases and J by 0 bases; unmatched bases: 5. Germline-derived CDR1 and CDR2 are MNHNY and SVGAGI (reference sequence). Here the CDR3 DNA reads TGTGCCAGCAGTTACCCTCAGGGGGTCAGCACAGATACGCAGTATTTT. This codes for CASSYPQGVSTDTQYF.

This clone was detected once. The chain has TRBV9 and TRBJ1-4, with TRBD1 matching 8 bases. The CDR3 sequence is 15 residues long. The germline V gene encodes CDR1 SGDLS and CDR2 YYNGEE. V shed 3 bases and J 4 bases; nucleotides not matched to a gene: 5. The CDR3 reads CASSADRGGNEKLFF. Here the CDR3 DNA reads TGTGCCAGCAGCGCCGACAGGGGTGGTAATGAAAAACTGTTTTTT.

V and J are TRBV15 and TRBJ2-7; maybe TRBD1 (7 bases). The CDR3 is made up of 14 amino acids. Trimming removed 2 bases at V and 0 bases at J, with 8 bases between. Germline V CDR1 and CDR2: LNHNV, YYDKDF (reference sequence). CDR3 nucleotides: TGTGCCACCAGCAGACAGGGGGGCTCCTACGAGCAGTACTTC. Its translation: CATSRQGGSYEQYF.

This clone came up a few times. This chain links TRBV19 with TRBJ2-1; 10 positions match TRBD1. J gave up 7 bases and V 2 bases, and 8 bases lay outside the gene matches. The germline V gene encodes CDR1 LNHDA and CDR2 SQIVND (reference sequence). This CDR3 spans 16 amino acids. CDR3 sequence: CASSINRGQGRNEQFF. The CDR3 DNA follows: TGTGCCAGTAGTATAAATCGGGGACAGGGGCGGAATGAGCAGTTCTTC.

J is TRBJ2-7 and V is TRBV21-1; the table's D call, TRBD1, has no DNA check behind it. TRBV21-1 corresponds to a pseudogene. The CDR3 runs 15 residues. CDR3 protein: CASSTQHGGTGELYF. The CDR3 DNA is TGTGCCAGCAGCACCCAACATGGGGGGACAGGGGAGTTGTACTTC.

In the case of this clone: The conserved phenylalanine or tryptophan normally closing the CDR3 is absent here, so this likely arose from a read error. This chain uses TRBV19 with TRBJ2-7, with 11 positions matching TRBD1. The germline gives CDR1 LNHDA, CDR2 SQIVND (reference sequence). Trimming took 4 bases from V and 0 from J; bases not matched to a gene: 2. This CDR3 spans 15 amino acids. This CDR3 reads CASSTGQGASYEQYL. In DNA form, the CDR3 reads TGTGCCAGTAGTACAGGACAGGGGGCCTCCTACGAGCAGTACCTC.

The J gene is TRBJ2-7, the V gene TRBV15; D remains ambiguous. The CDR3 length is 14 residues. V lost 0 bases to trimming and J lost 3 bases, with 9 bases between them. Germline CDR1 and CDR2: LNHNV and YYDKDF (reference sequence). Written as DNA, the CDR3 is TGTGCCACCAGCAGAGATCGGTCGGTCTACGAGCAGTACTTC. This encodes CATSRDRSVYEQYF.

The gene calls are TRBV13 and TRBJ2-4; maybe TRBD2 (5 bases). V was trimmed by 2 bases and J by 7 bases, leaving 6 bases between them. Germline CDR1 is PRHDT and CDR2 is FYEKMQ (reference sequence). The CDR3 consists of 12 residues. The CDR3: CASSLRGNIQYF. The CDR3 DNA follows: TGTGCCAGCAGCTTACGCGGGAACATTCAGTACTTC.

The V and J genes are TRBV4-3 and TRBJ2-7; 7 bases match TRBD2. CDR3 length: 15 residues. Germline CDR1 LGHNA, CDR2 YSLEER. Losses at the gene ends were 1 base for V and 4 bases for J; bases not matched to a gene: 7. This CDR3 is CASSQVSASGYEQYF. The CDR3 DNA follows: TGCGCCAGCAGCCAAGTTTCTGCTAGCGGTTACGAGCAGTACTTC.

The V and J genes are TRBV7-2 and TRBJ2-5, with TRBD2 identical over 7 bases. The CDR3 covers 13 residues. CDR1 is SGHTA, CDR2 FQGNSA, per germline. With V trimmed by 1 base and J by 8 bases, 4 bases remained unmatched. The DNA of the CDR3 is TGTGCCAGCAGCTTAGGGGAGGGAAAAACCCAGTACTTC. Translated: CASSLGEGKTQYF.

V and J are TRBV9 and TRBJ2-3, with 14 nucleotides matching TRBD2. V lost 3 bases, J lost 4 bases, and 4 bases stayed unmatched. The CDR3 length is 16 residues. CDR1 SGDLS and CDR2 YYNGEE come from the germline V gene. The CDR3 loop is CASSAPGLAGADTQYF. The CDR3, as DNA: TGTGCCAGCAGCGCTCCGGGACTAGCGGGAGCAGATACGCAGTATTTT. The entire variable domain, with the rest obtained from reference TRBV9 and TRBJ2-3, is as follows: DSGVTQTPKHLITATGQRVTLRCSPRSGDLSVYWYQQSLDQGLQFLIQYYNGEERAKGNILERFSAQQFPDLHSELNLSSLELGDSALYFCASSAPGLAGADTQYFGPGTRLTVL.

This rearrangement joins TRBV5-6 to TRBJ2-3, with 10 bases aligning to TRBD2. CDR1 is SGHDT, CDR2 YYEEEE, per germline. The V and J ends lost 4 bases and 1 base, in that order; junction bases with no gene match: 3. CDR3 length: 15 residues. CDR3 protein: CASSAGTSGTDTQYF. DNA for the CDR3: TGTGCCAGCAGCGCCGGGACTAGCGGCACAGATACGCAGTATTTT.

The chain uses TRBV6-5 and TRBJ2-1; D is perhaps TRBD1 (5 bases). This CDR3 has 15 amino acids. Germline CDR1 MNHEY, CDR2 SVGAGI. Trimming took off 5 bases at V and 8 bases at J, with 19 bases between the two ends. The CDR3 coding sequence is TGTGCCAGCAGTAGGGCGCAGGGTTCAGGCGATGAGCAGTTCTTC. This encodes CASSRAQGSGDEQFF.

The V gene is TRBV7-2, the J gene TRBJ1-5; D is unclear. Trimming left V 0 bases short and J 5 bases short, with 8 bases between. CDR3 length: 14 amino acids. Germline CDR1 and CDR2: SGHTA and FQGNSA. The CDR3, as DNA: TGTGCCAGCAGCTTAGCATTCGAGTATCAGCCCCAGCATTTT. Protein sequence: CASSLAFEYQPQHF.

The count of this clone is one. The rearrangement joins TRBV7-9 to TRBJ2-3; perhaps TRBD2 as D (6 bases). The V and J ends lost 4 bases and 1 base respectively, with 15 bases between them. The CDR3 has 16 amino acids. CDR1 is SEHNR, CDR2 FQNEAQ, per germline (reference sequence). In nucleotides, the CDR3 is TGTGCCAGCAGCTCCTGGAGGGCCAGTGGCACAGATACGCAGTATTTT. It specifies CASSSWRASGTDTQYF.

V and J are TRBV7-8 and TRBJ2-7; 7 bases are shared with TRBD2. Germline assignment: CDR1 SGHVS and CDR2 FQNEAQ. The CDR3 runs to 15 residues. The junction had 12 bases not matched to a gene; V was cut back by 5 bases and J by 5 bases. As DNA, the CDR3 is TGTGCCAGCAGCGGGGGAGGGGTAGGGTATGACGAGCAGTACTTC. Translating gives CASSGGGVGYDEQYF.

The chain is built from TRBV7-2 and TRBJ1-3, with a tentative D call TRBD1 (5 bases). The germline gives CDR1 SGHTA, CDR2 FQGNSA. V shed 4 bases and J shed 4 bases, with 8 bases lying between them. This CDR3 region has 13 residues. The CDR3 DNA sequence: TGTGCCAGCAGCTCGGGGGTCGGAAACACCATATATTTT. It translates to CASSSGVGNTIYF. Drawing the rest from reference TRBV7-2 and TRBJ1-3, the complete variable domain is GAGVSQSPSNKVTEKGKDVELRCDPISGHTALYWYRQSLGQGLEFLIYFQGNSAPDKSGLPSDRFSAERTGGSVSTLTIQRTQQEDSAVYLCASSSGVGNTIYFGEGSWLTVV.

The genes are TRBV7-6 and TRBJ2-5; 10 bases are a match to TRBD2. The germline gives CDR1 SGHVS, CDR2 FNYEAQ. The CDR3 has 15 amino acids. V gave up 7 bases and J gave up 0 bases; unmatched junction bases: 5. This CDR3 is CASTVTSGYQETQYF. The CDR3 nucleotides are TGTGCCAGCACCGTGACTAGCGGGTACCAAGAGACCCAGTACTTC. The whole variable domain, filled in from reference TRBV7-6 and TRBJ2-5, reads GAGVSQSPRYKVTKRGQDVALRCDPISGHVSLYWYRQALGQGPEFLTYFNYEAQQDKSGLPNDRFSAERPEGSISTLTIQRTEQRDSAMYRCASTVTSGYQETQYFGPGTRLLVL.

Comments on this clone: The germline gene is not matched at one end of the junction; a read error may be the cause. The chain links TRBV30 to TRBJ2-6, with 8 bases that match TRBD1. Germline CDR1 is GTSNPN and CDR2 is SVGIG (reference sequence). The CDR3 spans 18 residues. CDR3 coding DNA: TGTGCCTGGAGTGTACGCGGCAGGGGGCGATCCGGGGCCAACGGCCTGACTTTC. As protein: CAWSVRGRGRSGANGLTF.

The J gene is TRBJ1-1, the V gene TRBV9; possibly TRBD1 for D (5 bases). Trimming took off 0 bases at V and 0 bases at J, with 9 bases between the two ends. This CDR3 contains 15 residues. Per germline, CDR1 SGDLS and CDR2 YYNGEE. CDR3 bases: TGTGCCAGCAGCGTAGCTGCGGGGGTGAACACTGAAGCTTTCTTT. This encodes CASSVAAGVNTEAFF.

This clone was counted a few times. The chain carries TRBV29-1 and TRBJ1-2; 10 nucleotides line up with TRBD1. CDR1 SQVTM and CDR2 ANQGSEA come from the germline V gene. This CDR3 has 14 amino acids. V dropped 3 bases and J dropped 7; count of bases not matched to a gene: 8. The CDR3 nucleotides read TGCAGCGTTGACGTGACAGGGGGCGCAAGTGGCTACACCTTC. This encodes CSVDVTGGASGYTF.

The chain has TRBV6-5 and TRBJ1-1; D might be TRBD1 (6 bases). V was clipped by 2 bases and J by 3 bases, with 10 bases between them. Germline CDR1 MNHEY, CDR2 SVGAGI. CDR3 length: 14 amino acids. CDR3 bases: TGTGCCAGCAGTTACACAGGGATGGACACTGAAGCTTTCTTT. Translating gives CASSYTGMDTEAFF.

For the CDR3, the DNA is TGCAGCGTTCAGACAGGGCGGCTGCTGTTTTTT. This codes for CSVQTGRLLFF. The genes are TRBV29-1 and TRBJ2-2; 7 bases map to TRBD1. V was pared by 5 bases and J by 13 bases, with 7 bases of the junction left unmatched. This CDR3 has 11 amino acids. The germline V gene has CDR1 SQVTM and CDR2 ANQGSEA.

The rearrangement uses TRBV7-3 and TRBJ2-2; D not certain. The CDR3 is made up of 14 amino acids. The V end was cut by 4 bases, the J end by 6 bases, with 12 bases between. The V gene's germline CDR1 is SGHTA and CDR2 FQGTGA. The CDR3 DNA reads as TGTGCCAGCAGCTCCTTAGACTTCTCCGGGGAGCTGTTTTTT. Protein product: CASSSLDFSGELFF.

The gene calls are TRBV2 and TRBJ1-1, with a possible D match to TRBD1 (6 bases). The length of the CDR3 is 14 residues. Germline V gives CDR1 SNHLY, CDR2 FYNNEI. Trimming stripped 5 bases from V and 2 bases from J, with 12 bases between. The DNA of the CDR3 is TGTGCCAGCAGTAGGCGGGGGGGCAACACTGAAGCTTTCTTT. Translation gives CASSRRGGNTEAFF.